The 2 T cell receptor beta chains reported below all come from one sample, sequenced in a study of T cell responses to AZD1222 COVID-19 vaccine. TCRdb's table, derived via immunoSEQ multiplex PCR, lists solely in-frame clones and lacks some. Here the sample spans approximately 140,000 clones, under 95% being singletons. The sequencing used peripheral blood, collected on day 0 of AZD1222 vaccination. The receptors were gathered from an adult in good health.

The V gene is TRBV6-6, the J gene TRBJ2-2; 8 bases fit TRBD2. The CDR3 contains 15 residues. The V segment lost 2 bases and the J segment 4 bases; nucleotides outside the gene matches: 3. Germline V gene lookup returns CDR1 MNHNY and CDR2 SVGAGI (reference sequence). This chain's CDR3 is CASSYTGGGTGELFF. The CDR3 nucleotides read TGTGCCAGCAGTTACACGGGAGGGGGCACCGGGGAGCTGTTTTTT.

This clone was observed once. The gene calls are TRBV4-1 and TRBJ2-1; tentatively, D is TRBD2 (5 bases). This CDR3 has 13 residues. Germline CDR1 is MGHRA and CDR2 is YSYEKL. Trimming pared 2 bases from V and 6 bases from J, leaving 8 bases between. CDR3 in DNA: TGCGCCAGCAGCCAATCCGGGGTCAATGAGCAGTTCTTC. Protein sequence: CASSQSGVNEQFF.